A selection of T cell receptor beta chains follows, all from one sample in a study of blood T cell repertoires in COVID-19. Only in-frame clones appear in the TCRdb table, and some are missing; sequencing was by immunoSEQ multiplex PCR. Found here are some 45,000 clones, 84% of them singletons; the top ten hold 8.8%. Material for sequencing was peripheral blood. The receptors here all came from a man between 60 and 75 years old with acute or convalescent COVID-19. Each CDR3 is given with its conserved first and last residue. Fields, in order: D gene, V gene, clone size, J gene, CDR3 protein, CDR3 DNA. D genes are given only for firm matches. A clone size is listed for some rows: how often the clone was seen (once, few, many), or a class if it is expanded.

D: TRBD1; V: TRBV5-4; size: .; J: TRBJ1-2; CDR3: CASSHRDRGNYGYTF; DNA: TGTGCCAGCAGCCACCGGGACAGGGGAAACTATGGCTACACCTTC
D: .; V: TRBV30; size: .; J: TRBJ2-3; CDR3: CAWSVGQKLITDTQYF; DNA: TGTGCCTGGAGCGTAGGACAGAAATTAATCACAGATACGCAGTATTTT
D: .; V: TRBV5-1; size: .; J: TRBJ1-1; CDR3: CASSLGRVRTEAFF; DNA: TGCGCCAGCAGCTTGGGCAGGGTGAGGACTGAAGCTTTCTTT
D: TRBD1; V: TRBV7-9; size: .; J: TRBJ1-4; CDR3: CASSRDRGDEKLFF; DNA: TGTGCCAGCAGCAGGGACAGGGGGGATGAAAAACTGTTTTTT
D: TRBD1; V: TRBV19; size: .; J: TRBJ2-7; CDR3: CASSAGTGAYEQYF; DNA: TGTGCCAGTAGTGCCGGGACAGGGGCCTACGAGCAGTACTTC
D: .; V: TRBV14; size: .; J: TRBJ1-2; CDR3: CASSQLGQIANYGYTF; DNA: TGTGCCAGCAGCCAACTCGGACAGATAGCTAACTATGGCTACACCTTC
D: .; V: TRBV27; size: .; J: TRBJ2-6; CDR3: CASSSGSISGANVLTF; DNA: TGTGCCAGCAGTTCGGGTAGCATCTCTGGGGCCAACGTCCTGACTTTC
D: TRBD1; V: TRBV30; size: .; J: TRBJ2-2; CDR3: CAWNTQGSGELFF; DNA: TGTGCGTGGAATACACAGGGGTCCGGGGAGCTGTTTTTT
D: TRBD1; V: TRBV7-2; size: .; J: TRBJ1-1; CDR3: CASSHRLTGGITEAFF; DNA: TGTGCCAGCAGCCACAGGCTAACAGGGGGGATCACTGAAGCTTTCTTT
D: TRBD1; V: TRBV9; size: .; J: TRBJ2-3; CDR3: CASSERTGGFPDTQYF; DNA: TGTGCCAGCAGCGAGCGGACAGGGGGGTTCCCAGATACGCAGTATTTT
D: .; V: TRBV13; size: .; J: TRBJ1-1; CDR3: CASSGGQLNTEAFF; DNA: TGTGCCAGCAGCGGAGGACAGTTGAACACTGAAGCTTTCTTT
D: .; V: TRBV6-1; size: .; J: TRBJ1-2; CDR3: CASSEARLLGYTF; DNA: TGTGCCAGCAGTGAAGCGCGCCTTCTCGGCTACACCTTC
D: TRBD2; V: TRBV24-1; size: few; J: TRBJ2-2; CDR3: CATSVGGIGELFF; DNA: TGTGCCACCAGTGTCGGGGGGATCGGGGAGCTGTTTTTT
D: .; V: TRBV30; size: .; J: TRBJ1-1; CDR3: CAWSERRAGAFF; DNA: TGTGCCTGGAGTGAGCGGAGAGCGGGCGCTTTCTTT
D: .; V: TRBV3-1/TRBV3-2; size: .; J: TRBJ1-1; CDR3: CASSRDRNMNTEAFF; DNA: TGTGCCAGCAGCCGAGACAGGAACATGAACACTGAAGCTTTCTTT
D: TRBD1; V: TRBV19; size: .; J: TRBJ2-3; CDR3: CASKQGILGGTDTQYF; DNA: TGTGCCAGCAAACAGGGGATATTGGGTGGCACAGATACGCAGTATTTT
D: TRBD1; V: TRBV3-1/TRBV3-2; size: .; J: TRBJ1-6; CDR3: CASSQGTDYNSPLHF; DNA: TGTGCCAGCAGCCAGGGGACAGATTATAATTCACCCCTCCACTTT
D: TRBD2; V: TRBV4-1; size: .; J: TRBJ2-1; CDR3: CASSPGTSNEQFF; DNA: TGCGCCAGCAGCCCCGGGACTAGCAATGAGCAGTTCTTC
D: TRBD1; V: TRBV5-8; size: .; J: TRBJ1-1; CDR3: CASSYSEGGLTEAFF; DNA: TGTGCCAGCAGCTACTCGGAAGGGGGCTTAACTGAAGCTTTCTTT
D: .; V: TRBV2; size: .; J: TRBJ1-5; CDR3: CASSDSGIRNQPQHF; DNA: TGTGCCAGCAGCGACTCAGGGATTCGCAATCAGCCCCAGCATTTT
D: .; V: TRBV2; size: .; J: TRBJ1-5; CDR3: CASRSRRDNQPQHF; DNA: TGTGCCAGCAGGTCCCGCAGGGACAATCAGCCCCAGCATTTT
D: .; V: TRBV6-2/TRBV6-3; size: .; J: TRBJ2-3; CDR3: CASSYERTDTQYF; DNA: TGTGCCAGCAGTTACGAGCGCACAGATACGCAGTATTTT
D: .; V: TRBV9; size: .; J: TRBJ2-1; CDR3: CASSVSRGIYNEQFF; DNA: TGTGCCAGCAGCGTATCCCGGGGGATTTACAATGAGCAGTTCTTC
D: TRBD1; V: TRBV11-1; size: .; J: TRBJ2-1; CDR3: CASSGDRGIYNEQFF; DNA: TGTGCCAGCAGCGGCGACAGGGGGATCTACAATGAGCAGTTCTTC
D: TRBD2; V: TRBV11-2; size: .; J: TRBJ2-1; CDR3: CASSRTSGVNEQFF; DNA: TGTGCCAGCAGCCGGACTAGCGGGGTCAATGAGCAGTTCTTC
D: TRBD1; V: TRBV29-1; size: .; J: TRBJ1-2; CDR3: CSVPGTGLGYTF; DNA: TGCAGCGTTCCCGGGACAGGGCTCGGCTACACCTTC
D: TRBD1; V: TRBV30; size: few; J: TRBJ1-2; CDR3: CAWSVPRGQYGYTF; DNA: TGTGCCTGGAGTGTCCCTAGGGGACAGTATGGCTACACCTTC
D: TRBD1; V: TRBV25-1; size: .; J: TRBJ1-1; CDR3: CASNRGLDTEAFF; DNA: TGTGCCAGCAACAGGGGACTGGACACTGAAGCTTTCTTT
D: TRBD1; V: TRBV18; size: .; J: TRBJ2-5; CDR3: CASSGTDQETQYF; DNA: TGTGCCAGCTCTGGGACAGACCAAGAGACCCAGTACTTC
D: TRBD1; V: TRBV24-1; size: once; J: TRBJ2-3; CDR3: CATRARLGQGETDTQYF; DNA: TGTGCCACCAGGGCCCGACTGGGACAGGGGGAAACAGATACGCAGTATTTT
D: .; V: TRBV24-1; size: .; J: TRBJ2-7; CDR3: CATSDPTGLNEQYF; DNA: TGTGCCACCAGTGACCCGACAGGTTTAAACGAGCAGTACTTC
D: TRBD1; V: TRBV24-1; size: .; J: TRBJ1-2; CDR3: CATSDPGTGGYGYTF; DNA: TGTGCCACCAGTGATCCCGGGACAGGGGGCTATGGCTACACCTTC